The 11 T cell receptor beta chains below come from one sample, sequenced in a study of T cells in Graves' hyperthyroidism and ophthalmopathy. RNA transcripts were the template for amplifying TCR beta CDR3 regions. Researchers ran a first-round RT-PCR on the TCR CDR3 using the HTBI primer set. TCRdb ran MiXCR on the multiplex PCR reads and lists one entry per CDR3 protein. The sample includes about 640,000 distinct CDR3 sequences, under 25% of them seen just once. Sequencing used blood. The receptors were sampled from a man aged 25 to 40 with Graves' ophthalmopathy.

The chain recombines TRBV12-3 or TRBV12-4 with TRBJ2-7, with D possibly being TRBD2 (5 bases). The V and J ends lost 3 bases and 1 base respectively, with 22 bases between them. This CDR3 has 18 amino acids. CDR3 protein: CASSLVWWGEGASYEQYF. The DNA of the CDR3 is TGTGCCAGCAGTTTGGTCTGGTGGGGAGAGGGAGCTTCCTACGAGCAGTACTTC.

This clonotype turned up a few times. In nucleotides, the CDR3 is TGTGCCAGCAGCGTAGGAGGTCTAGCGGCCTCCTACGAGCAGTACTTC. Translated, it gives CASSVGGLAASYEQYF. The chain employs TRBV9 and TRBJ2-7; 7 positions agree with TRBD2. Germline V gene lookup returns CDR1 SGDLS and CDR2 YYNGEE. The CDR3 totals 16 residues. The V gene end was trimmed by 0 bases and the J gene end by 0 bases; junction bases not matched to a gene: 6. The full variable domain, completed using reference TRBV9 and TRBJ2-7, is DSGVTQTPKHLITATGQRVTLRCSPRSGDLSVYWYQQSLDQGLQFLIQYYNGEERAKGNILERFSAQQFPDLHSELNLSSLELGDSALYFCASSVGGLAASYEQYFGPGTRLTVT.

The rearrangement joins TRBV15 to TRBJ2-1, with no clear D. The ends were cut back, 0 bases at V and 2 bases at J, with 11 bases in the middle. CDR1 and CDR2 from the germline V gene are LNHNV and YYDKDF (reference sequence). The CDR3 is made up of 16 amino acids. The CDR3 DNA reads TGTGCCACCAGCAGAGATTTGAGTGGGACCTACAATGAGCAGTTCTTC. Its translation is CATSRDLSGTYNEQFF.

The V and J genes are TRBV7-2 and TRBJ1-2; D is unclear. V lost 5 bases and J lost 7, with 8 bases in between. This CDR3 is built from 11 residues. Per germline, CDR1 SGHTA and CDR2 FQGNSA. CDR3 bases: TGTGCCAGCAGCCGTCTAAGTGGCTACACCTTC. As protein: CASSRLSGYTF.

This chain connects TRBV20-1 to TRBJ2-2; D assignment may be TRBD1 or TRBD2 (5 bases each). This CDR3 has 13 amino acids. The ends were cut back, 6 bases at V and 6 bases at J, with 14 bases in the middle. Germline V CDR1 and CDR2: DFQATT, SNEGSKA (reference sequence). DNA of the CDR3: TGCAGTGCCGTGTTGCCGGGGCCCGGGGAGCTGTTTTTT. This codes for CSAVLPGPGELFF.

This clonotype was found a few times. This chain connects TRBV30 to TRBJ1-1; D is unresolved. Trimming shortened V by 7 bases and J by 3 bases, and 9 bases separated the two germline ends. The germline gives CDR1 GTSNPN, CDR2 SVGIG (reference sequence). This CDR3 has 11 amino acids. This CDR3 reads CALGLYTEAFF. As DNA, the CDR3 is TGTGCCTTAGGACTCTACACTGAAGCTTTCTTT.

In this sample, this clonotype turned up once. J is TRBJ2-2 and V is TRBV3-1; 7 bases align to TRBD2. The CDR3 totals 14 residues. V lost 5 bases, J lost 6 bases, and 6 bases stayed unmatched. Germline values: CDR1 LGHDT, CDR2 YNNKEL (reference sequence). The CDR3 is CASSWEGGAGELFF. CDR3 nucleotides: TGTGCCAGCAGCTGGGAGGGCGGGGCCGGGGAGCTGTTTTTT. Full variable domain (outside the CDR3, taken from reference TRBV3-1 and TRBJ2-2): DTAVSQTPKYLVTQMGNDKSIKCEQNLGHDTMYWYKQDSKKFLKIMFSYNNKELIINETVPNRFSPKSPDKAHLNLHINSLELGDSAVYFCASSWEGGAGELFFGEGSRLTVL.

This clonotype has a handful of counts. This chain connects TRBV20-1 to TRBJ2-7, with TRBD2 identical over 13 bases. V trimming: 6 bases; J trimming: 2 bases; junction bases outside the gene matches: 4. CDR3 size: 14 residues. Per the germline V gene, CDR1 is DFQATT and CDR2 is SNEGSKA (reference sequence). CDR3 DNA sequence: TGCAGTGCAAGAACTAGCGGGAGGGCCTACGAGCAGTACTTC. This translates into CSARTSGRAYEQYF.

This clonotype appeared a single time. This sequence joins TRBV20-1 and TRBJ2-3; D uncertain. This CDR3 contains 15 residues. V lost 0 bases to trimming and J lost 3 bases, with 13 bases between them. The germline gives CDR1 DFQATT, CDR2 SNEGSKA (reference sequence). Written as DNA, the CDR3 is TGCAGTGCTAGAGATCTGAGGAGAGCGACAGATACGCAGTATTTT. Protein: CSARDLRRATDTQYF.

Ten or more counts support this clonotype. This rearrangement joins TRBV5-1 to TRBJ2-1; TRBD2 might be the D (5 bases). The CDR3 is 16 residues long. Germline values: CDR1 SGHRS, CDR2 YFSETQ. The V gene lost 0 bases and the J gene lost 8 bases, with 18 bases spanning the gap. The CDR3 sequence is CASSLGGSSSFYEQFF. The CDR3, as DNA: TGCGCCAGCAGCTTGGGTGGGTCCTCTAGCTTCTATGAGCAGTTCTTC.

This chain joins TRBV7-8 and TRBJ2-3; the D gene is possibly TRBD1 (6 bases). Germline V gives CDR1 SGHVS, CDR2 FQNEAQ. The CDR3 is 15 residues long. V was cut by 4 bases and J by 2 bases, with 13 bases left in between. DNA for the CDR3: TGTGCCAGCAGCTCTGACAGGATACCCACAGATACGCAGTATTTT. This encodes CASSSDRIPTDTQYF. The whole variable domain, remainder taken from reference TRBV7-8 and TRBJ2-3, is GAGVSQSPRYKVAKRGQDVALRCDPISGHVSLFWYQQALGQGPEFLTYFQNEAQLDKSGLPSDRFFAERPEGSVSTLKIQRTQQEDSAVYLCASSSDRIPTDTQYFGPGTRLTVL.